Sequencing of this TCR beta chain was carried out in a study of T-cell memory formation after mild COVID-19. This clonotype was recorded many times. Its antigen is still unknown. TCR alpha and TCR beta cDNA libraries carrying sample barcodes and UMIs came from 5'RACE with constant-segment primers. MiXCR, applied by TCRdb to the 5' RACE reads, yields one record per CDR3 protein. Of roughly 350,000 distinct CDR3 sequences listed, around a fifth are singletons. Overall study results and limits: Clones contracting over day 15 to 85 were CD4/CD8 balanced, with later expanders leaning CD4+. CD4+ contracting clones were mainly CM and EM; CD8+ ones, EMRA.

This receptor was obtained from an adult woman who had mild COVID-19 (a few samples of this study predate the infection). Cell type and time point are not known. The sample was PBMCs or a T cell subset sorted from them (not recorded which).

CDR3 sequence (DNA): TGTGCCAGCAGTTACTCGTACCGGGACCCCCGTACCGGAGATACGCAGTATTTT. Amino acid sequence: CASSYSYRDPRTGDTQYF. The V call is TRBV6-2 or TRBV6-3, the J call TRBJ2-3; D may match TRBD1 or TRBD2 (5 bases each). The CDR3 spans 18 residues. Germline CDR1 is MNHEY and CDR2 is SVGEGT. Trimming took off 0 bases at V and 5 bases at J, with 21 bases between the two ends.